This record covers a single T cell receptor (beta chain). This clonotype was found many times. The target of this receptor is not known. Per-base qualities were not stored, and no clone one base away is much larger. These data are taken from a study of T cells in Graves' hyperthyroidism and ophthalmopathy (dated 2019 in TCRdb). Study-wide context: TCR V-J signatures able to tell the groups apart were searched for in a discovery cohort of approximately 95 patients, of whom 43 had Graves' ophthalmopathy and about 60 had stable Graves' hyperthyroidism. An independent validation cohort of around 20 hyperthyroidism patients and about 15 patients who later progressed to ophthalmopathy tested prospective prediction of ophthalmopathy. The 95 to 100 discovery patients were randomly divided into training and test sets at a 7:3 ratio. In addition, the study compared T-cell repertoires in thyroid tissue and in blood from about 6 Graves' hyperthyroidism patients. Following sampling, methimazole starting at 30 mg daily was given to hyperthyroidism patients, and high-dose intravenous methylprednisolone was given to ophthalmopathy patients. According to the paper, TCR Vbeta CDR3 sequencing was carried out on 135 peripheral blood samples, which came from 40 to 45 ophthalmopathy, some 73 hyperthyroidism and about 17 progressor patients.

V and J lose 2 bases and 9 bases, and a span of 22 bases separates them. CDR1 SGHTA and CDR2 FQGNSA were looked up in the germline V gene. The CDR3 spans 16 residues, from the cysteine through the phenylalanine. CDR3 DNA only is kept here, 48 bases in frame from base 1. The TCR beta CDR3 regions were amplified from the RNA transcripts. A first-round RT-PCR of the TCR CDR3 used the HTBI primer set with the Qiagen OneStep RT-PCR kit. A second multiplex PCR round built the libraries, followed by size selection and purification. Sequencing of the libraries was done on an Illumina HiSeq2000 using paired-end 100 bp reads. The source study handled its data this way. SOAPnuke was used to process the raw data, removing reads that contained adapters or uncalled bases, had a mean Phred below 15, or lacked an exact match to the constant primer or identifier. COPE v1.2.5 was used to merge the high-quality paired reads, and each unique nucleotide sequence was defined as a clonotype. Clonotypes were aligned to IMGT TRBV, TRBD and TRBJ reference segments using MiTCR v1.1. The analysis was restricted to V-J combinations with a frequency above 0.0001, which together covered just over 98% of the repertoires. A TCS score was defined as the ratio of F50 (clonal expansion) to E x V (chaos), with BLOSUM62-based TCRdist applied between CDR3 peptides within each V-J. Welch's t-statistics and random forest reduced some 510 V-J features to 10 to 15, which were used in a naive Bayes classifier (R e1071). The similarity between thyroid and blood repertoires was quantified using the Morisita-Horn index. TCRdb reworked the public reads: Q25 trimming with fastp, MiXCR clone assembly, productive beta chains retained. Entries are consolidated by CDR3 protein sequence, retaining the most common genes and DNA. The V and J calls were determined by TCRdb, not by the authors. In this sample the table shows 480,000 or so distinct CDR3 sequences, 46% of which occur a single time. The ten most abundant clones make up about 40% of the sample.

The study excluded patients with uncontrolled infections, other autoimmune diseases, pregnancy or lactation. Diagnoses relied on clinical symptoms, serum thyroxine and TRAb, thyroid ultrasound and orbital computed tomography. Trizol reagent was used to extract total RNA, and RNA quality was then checked on an Agilent 2100 Bioanalyzer. Results the study describes overall, beyond this receptor: In validation, the model predicted progression to ophthalmopathy with just under 71% sensitivity and less than 75% specificity, a median of roughly seven months before onset. Sample size was not statistically predetermined, and blinding of investigators to group allocation was not performed. A model built on a 13 V-J signature distinguished ophthalmopathy from stable hyperthyroidism, reaching 85% to 90% sensitivity and approximately 81% specificity in cross-validation and 80%/75% in testing. Blood samples also contained most of the expanded thyroid clonotypes (frequency above 0.001), which suggests that blood repertoires may reflect thyroid immune responses.

This sequence was found in an adult woman with Graves' disease, either hyperthyroidism or ophthalmopathy (not recorded which). The chain is encoded by TRBV7-2 joined to TRBJ2-5, with the D call tentatively TRBD1 or TRBD2, each fitting 7 bases. The sequencing sample was made of peripheral blood or thyroid tissue (not recorded which). The CDR3: CASSLRGPSGGGAQYF. The nucleotide sequence reads as follows: TGTGCCAGCAGCTTAAGGGGCCCGTCAGGGGGGGGGGCCCAGTACTTC.